This T cell receptor beta chain was observed in a study of cytomegalovirus exposure and HLA in healthy donors. Study outcomes and limitations: An Asian-associated ancestry cluster reportedly showed fewer N-insertions than the roughly 600-donor mean in a later analysis.

This clone has only a few counts. Its antigen is unknown. It was with 60 Vbeta and 13 Jbeta primers that the PCR ran. Using immunoSEQ multiplex PCR, the repertoire was profiled, and TCRdb retains in-frame clones only, with some absent. The table has some 180,000 clones, roughly 80% seen once. The TCR sequence derives from a girl aged 5 to 17 in good health and CMV-seropositive. Sequencing was carried out using PBMCs.

CDR3: CAISGGQGVNGYTF. The CDR3 DNA sequence: TGTGCCATCAGTGGGGGACAGGGGGTTAATGGCTACACCTTC. The V and J genes are TRBV10-3 and TRBJ1-2; 11 nucleotides match TRBD1. The CDR3 spans 14 residues. Trimming removed 4 bases from V and 6 bases from J; junction bases left unmatched: 4. Germline values: CDR1 ENHRY, CDR2 SYGVKD.